This T cell receptor (beta chain) was recorded in a study of cytomegalovirus exposure and HLA in healthy donors. Study-level results: Per a later analysis, fewer than 20,000 TCR beta sequences showed association with HLA alleles at 0.05 false discovery rate.

In regard to this clone: Its antigen is still unknown.

The germline gives CDR1 SNHLY, CDR2 FYNNEI. The CDR3 is 15 amino acids. J was trimmed by 2 bases and V by 6 bases; bases with no gene match: 3. The study ran its PCR with 60 Vbeta and 13 Jbeta primers. Method: immunoSEQ multiplex PCR; TCRdb's copy keeps in-frame clones and lacks some. The table shows some 130,000 clones, with less than 90% occurring only once. Sequencing used PBMCs. The V and J genes are TRBV2 and TRBJ2-3; TRBD2 agrees at 12 bases. The TCR comes from a man in his forties in good health and CMV-seronegative. The CDR3 DNA follows: TGTGCCAGCAGGCGGACTAGCGGGGACACAGATACGCAGTATTTT. It specifies CASRRTSGDTDTQYF.